This TCR beta chain appears in the sequencing data of a study of T cell repertoires in cytomegalovirus infection. TCRdb processed the reads anew with MiXCR; each CDR3 protein has one entry. Of about 51,000 distinct CDR3 sequences listed, about 18% are singletons. About this clonotype itself: What it binds is unknown.

V gave up 4 bases and J gave up 10 bases; unmatched junction bases: 7. The germline CDR1 and CDR2 sequences are LGHDT and YNNKEL (reference sequence). This CDR3 is 15 amino acids long. The TCR sequence derives from a human donor in good health (CMV status not recorded). Some clones in this sample may be carry-over from other donors' samples. The sample consisted of CD8+ T cells from cultured PBMCs, taken from culture after CMV antigen stimulation. The chain joins TRBV3-1 to TRBJ2-1; 13 bases line up with TRBD2. As DNA, the CDR3 is TGTGCCAGCAGCCCAGGGACTAGCGGGGCTGAGGAGCAGTTCTTC. Translating gives CASSPGTSGAEEQFF.